The T cell receptor (beta chain) under discussion was sequenced for a study of molecular identifiers for immune sequencing clone quantification. Study details: Naive CD8 cell RNA, from roughly 18,000 or 92,000 cells, was split five ways in replicates, with four sequenced.

The CDR3 is 18 amino acids. TCRdb re-derived calls from the PCR reads in MiXCR, one entry per CDR3 protein. Of some 580,000 distinct CDR3 sequences listed, about 25% are singletons. A word on this clonotype: As yet, its antigen is unknown.

Points from the study as a whole: Clones that had above 20 RNA copies took up over 97% of effector molecules but under 1% in naive cells.

The TCR comes from a human donor in good health. Some libraries in this study had Jurkat cell RNA spiked in. Sequenced sample: naive CD8+ T cells from blood, with Jurkat cell RNA spiked in. Subset given: FACS-sorted CD8+CD4-CCR7+CD45RA+ naive T cells. The V call is TRBV21-1, the J call TRBJ2-3; the table gives TRBD2 as D, unverified against the DNA. TRBV21-1 is tagged as a pseudogene. CDR3 residues: CASSKVNLSSGSSDTQYF. The CDR3 DNA is TGTGCCAGCAGCAAAGTCAATCTGTCTAGCGGGAGCTCAGATACGCAGTATTTT.